This TCR beta chain was sequenced in a study of shared clonotypes between healthy human individuals. Overall study findings and caveats: Memory subsets had estimated richness that was generally smaller than that of naive subsets. Even with large depth, rarefaction showed that sorted-subset sequencing was incomplete.

The authors split each subset's genomic DNA evenly across several immunoSEQ plates. Repertoires were generated with immunoSEQ multiplex PCR, while TCRdb's copy carries only in-frame clones and drops some. The repertoire holds over a million clones, with around 95% as singletons. Concerning this clone itself: Antigen: not known.

The CDR3 covers 14 residues. Looked up from germline, CDR1 is MNHNS and CDR2 is SASEGT. Trimming removed 6 bases at V and 2 bases at J, with 8 bases between. This TCR derives from a man aged 30-40 years in good health. Specimen: naive CD4+ T cells sorted from blood. Subset defined: CD45RA+ positively selected. The chain recombines TRBV6-1 with TRBJ2-6, with D hard to call. The CDR3 coding sequence is TGTGCCAGCAGCGGGCTGACTGGGGCCAACGTCCTGACTTTC. Amino acid sequence: CASSGLTGANVLTF.